These T cell receptor beta chains were read from a single sample in a study of T cells in Graves' hyperthyroidism and ophthalmopathy. MiXCR, run by TCRdb on the multiplex PCR reads, gives a single entry per CDR3 protein. The sample includes hundreds of thousands of distinct CDR3 sequences, just under 45% of them seen just once. Sequenced: peripheral blood or thyroid tissue (not recorded which). The receptors come from an adult man with Graves' disease, either hyperthyroidism or ophthalmopathy (not recorded which). CDR3s include the opening cysteine and the closing phenylalanine or tryptophan. The D gene is left open where the match is weak. The size field is filled for only some rows; it gives once, few, many or a size class.

TRBV2	TRBJ1-4	few	-	14	CASSPGHRAEKLFF	TGTGCCAGCAGCCCGGGACATCGAGCTGAAAAACTGTTTTTT
TRBV29-1	TRBJ2-7	many	TRBD2	13	CSVGRLAGGEQYF	TGCAGCGTTGGGAGACTAGCGGGAGGCGAGCAGTACTTC
TRBV12-3/TRBV12-4	TRBJ1-1	few	-	15	CASSLRGGGDTEAFF	TGTGCCAGCAGTTTAAGAGGGGGAGGGGACACTGAAGCTTTCTTT
TRBV20-1	TRBJ2-7	many	TRBD1	13	CSVGQGTTYEQYF	TGCAGTGTCGGACAGGGGACGACCTACGAGCAGTACTTC
TRBV7-9	TRBJ2-3	few	TRBD2	16	CASSPQTSGPTDTQYF	TGTGCCAGCAGCCCCCAGACTAGCGGACCGACAGATACGCAGTATTTT
TRBV29-1	TRBJ1-1	-	-	15	CSVGTREVWNTEAFF	TGCAGCGTTGGGACAAGGGAAGTCTGGAACACTGAAGCTTTCTTT
TRBV15	TRBJ2-2	-	-	12	CATSRDPGELFF	TGTGCCACCAGCAGAGACCCCGGGGAGCTGTTTTTT
TRBV5-1	TRBJ1-3	-	-	13	CASSLNDGNTIYF	TGCGCCAGCAGCTTGAATGACGGAAACACCATATATTTT
TRBV15	TRBJ1-3	-	-	15	CATSRVRGIGHTIYF	TGTGCCACCAGCAGAGTTCGGGGGATTGGACACACCATATATTTT
TRBV25-1	TRBJ2-5	many	-	15	CASSDRGLALETQYF	TGTGCCAGCAGTGACAGGGGTTTAGCGCTGGAGACCCAGTACTTC
TRBV7-8	TRBJ2-5	-	TRBD2	18	CASSLAPLSGGSQETQYF	TGTGCCAGCAGCTTAGCGCCATTGAGCGGGGGCTCCCAAGAGACCCAGTACTTC
TRBV7-8	TRBJ1-2	many	TRBD1	13	CASSTNRGQGYTF	TGTGCCAGCAGCACAAACAGGGGCCAGGGCTACACCTTC
TRBV9	TRBJ2-2	many	-	14	CASSADSVTGELFF	TGTGCCAGCAGCGCAGACAGTGTCACCGGGGAGCTGTTTTTT
TRBV12-3/TRBV12-4	TRBJ1-5	-	-	13	CATGGGKEETQHF	TGTGCCACAGGAGGGGGGAAAGAGGAGACCCAGCATTTT
TRBV15	TRBJ2-7	-	-	15	CATSSFYRGGDEQYF	TGTGCCACCAGCAGCTTTTATCGCGGGGGCGACGAGCAGTACTTC
TRBV24-1	TRBJ1-6	many	-	14	CATSGPLYNSPLHF	TGTGCCACCAGTGGCCCGTTATATAATTCACCCCTCCACTTT
TRBV7-2	TRBJ2-7	-	-	15	CASSSYPGDSYEQYF	TGTGCCAGCAGTTCCTACCCAGGGGACTCCTACGAGCAGTACTTC
TRBV7-9	TRBJ2-7	-	TRBD1	15	CASSKTGGLSYEQYF	TGTGCCAGCAGCAAGACAGGGGGCCTATCCTACGAGCAGTACTTC
TRBV29-1	TRBJ1-2	-	-	13	CSVEDPGQMGYTF	TGCAGCGTTGAAGACCCCGGACAGATGGGCTACACCTTC
TRBV12-3/TRBV12-4	TRBJ1-4	few	TRBD1	15	CASSQGQVDNEKLFF	TGTGCCAGCAGTCAAGGACAGGTTGATAATGAAAAACTGTTTTTT
TRBV7-2	TRBJ1-5	once	-	15	CASNQAENSNQPQHF	TGTGCCAGCAACCAAGCCGAGAATAGCAATCAGCCCCAGCATTTT
TRBV9	TRBJ2-7	few	-	13	CASSVEDWYEQYF	TGTGCCAGCAGCGTAGAGGATTGGTACGAGCAGTACTTC
TRBV9	TRBJ1-6	-	-	16	CASSVGSESHNSPLHF	TGTGCCAGCAGCGTTGGGTCAGAGTCTCATAATTCACCCCTCCACTTT